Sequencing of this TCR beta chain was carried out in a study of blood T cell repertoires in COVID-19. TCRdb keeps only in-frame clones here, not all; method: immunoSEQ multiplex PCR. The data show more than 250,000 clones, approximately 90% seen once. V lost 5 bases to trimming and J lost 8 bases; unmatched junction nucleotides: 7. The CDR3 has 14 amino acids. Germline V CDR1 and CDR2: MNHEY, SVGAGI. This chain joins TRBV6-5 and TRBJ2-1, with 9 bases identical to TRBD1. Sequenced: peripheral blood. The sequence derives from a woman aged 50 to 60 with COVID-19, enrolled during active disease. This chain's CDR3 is CASSHRTGADEQFF. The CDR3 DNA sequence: TGTGCCAGCAGTCATCGGACAGGGGCCGATGAGCAGTTCTTC.